This is a list of T cell receptor beta chains from one sample in a study of T cell responses to AZD1222 COVID-19 vaccine. Sequencing used immunoSEQ multiplex PCR; TCRdb keeps in-frame clones, though not all of them. Among 100,000 to 150,000 clones listed, around 89% were seen once. Here the sequenced sample was peripheral blood, taken on day 0 of MenACWY control vaccination. These receptors all stem from an adult in good health. CDR3s include the opening cysteine and the closing phenylalanine or tryptophan. A D gene is named only where the DNA matches it firmly. Rows may omit the clone size; those that give it use once, few, many or a size class.

V gene: TRBV4-1; J gene: TRBJ1-2; clone size: -; D gene: -; CDR3 protein: CASSQDIAYGYTF; CDR3 DNA: TGCGCCAGCAGCCAAGATATCGCCTATGGCTACACCTTC
V gene: TRBV3-1/TRBV3-2; J gene: TRBJ1-2; clone size: -; D gene: -; CDR3 protein: CASSQDETGQSNGYTF; CDR3 DNA: TGTGCCAGCAGCCAAGACGAGACTGGGCAGTCGAATGGCTACACCTTC
V gene: TRBV11-3; J gene: TRBJ2-3; clone size: once; D gene: TRBD2; CDR3 protein: CASSQGTRHSTDTQYF; CDR3 DNA: TGTGCCAGCAGTCAGGGGACTAGACACAGCACAGATACGCAGTATTTT
V gene: TRBV10-3; J gene: TRBJ1-1; clone size: -; D gene: -; CDR3 protein: CAISDLQGWAFF; CDR3 DNA: TGTGCCATCAGTGATTTGCAGGGGTGGGCTTTCTTT
V gene: TRBV7-2; J gene: TRBJ2-3; clone size: -; D gene: -; CDR3 protein: CASSLARSDTQYF; CDR3 DNA: TGTGCCAGCAGCTTAGCTCGGTCAGATACGCAGTATTTT
V gene: TRBV5-1; J gene: TRBJ2-3; clone size: -; D gene: -; CDR3 protein: CASSLGRTSGTDTQYF; CDR3 DNA: TGCGCCAGCAGCTTGGGACGCACCTCGGGCACAGATACGCAGTATTTT
V gene: TRBV30; J gene: TRBJ2-3; clone size: -; D gene: -; CDR3 protein: CAWNIADTQYF; CDR3 DNA: TGTGCCTGGAACATCGCCGATACGCAGTATTTT
V gene: TRBV11-1; J gene: TRBJ2-1; clone size: -; D gene: -; CDR3 protein: CASSLISSSYNEQFF; CDR3 DNA: TGTGCCAGCAGCTTAATTAGCAGCTCCTACAATGAGCAGTTCTTC
V gene: TRBV6-2/TRBV6-3; J gene: TRBJ2-1; clone size: -; D gene: TRBD2; CDR3 protein: CASRPPGGGTREQFF; CDR3 DNA: TGTGCCAGCAGGCCTCCGGGGGGAGGCACTAGAGAGCAGTTCTTC
V gene: TRBV5-8; J gene: TRBJ1-1; clone size: -; D gene: -; CDR3 protein: CASSYTRPLRAFF; CDR3 DNA: TGTGCCAGCAGCTATACGCGACCGCTGCGGGCTTTCTTT
V gene: TRBV9; J gene: TRBJ1-2; clone size: -; D gene: -; CDR3 protein: CASSVGRGPNYGYTF; CDR3 DNA: TGTGCCAGCAGCGTAGGCCGGGGCCCTAACTATGGCTACACCTTC
V gene: TRBV3-1/TRBV3-2; J gene: TRBJ2-7; clone size: -; D gene: -; CDR3 protein: CASSQGWREGEQYF; CDR3 DNA: TGTGCCAGCAGCCAAGGTTGGCGGGAAGGGGAGCAGTACTTC
V gene: TRBV27; J gene: TRBJ2-1; clone size: -; D gene: TRBD2; CDR3 protein: CASSATSGAYNEQFF; CDR3 DNA: TGTGCCAGCAGTGCGACTAGCGGGGCATACAATGAGCAGTTCTTC
V gene: TRBV12-3/TRBV12-4; J gene: TRBJ1-2; clone size: -; D gene: -; CDR3 protein: CASSSEEPNGHTF; CDR3 DNA: TGTGCCAGCAGTTCTGAGGAACCCAATGGCCACACCTTC
V gene: TRBV5-4; J gene: TRBJ2-7; clone size: once; D gene: -; CDR3 protein: CASSLGTSAEQYF; CDR3 DNA: TGTGCCAGCAGCTTGGGTACCTCGGCCGAGCAGTACTTC
V gene: TRBV10-2; J gene: TRBJ1-1; clone size: -; D gene: -; CDR3 protein: CASSVPGTIGGEAFF; CDR3 DNA: TGCGCCAGCAGTGTACCGGGGACAATCGGTGGTGAAGCTTTCTTT
V gene: TRBV5-6; J gene: TRBJ1-2; clone size: -; D gene: -; CDR3 protein: CASSFGSNYGYTF; CDR3 DNA: TGTGCCAGCAGCTTTGGGAGTAACTATGGCTACACCTTC
V gene: TRBV7-2; J gene: TRBJ1-1; clone size: -; D gene: -; CDR3 protein: CASSLSRGGHNTEAFF; CDR3 DNA: TGTGCCAGCAGCTTAAGTAGGGGAGGGCACAACACTGAAGCTTTCTTT
V gene: TRBV7-2; J gene: TRBJ2-3; clone size: -; D gene: TRBD1; CDR3 protein: CASFRDRESVGDGYF; CDR3 DNA: TGTGCCAGCTTCCGCGACAGGGAGTCAGTGGGGGACGGGTATTTT
V gene: TRBV7-3; J gene: TRBJ2-7; clone size: -; D gene: -; CDR3 protein: CASSLTAGTNYEQYF; CDR3 DNA: TGTGCCAGCAGCTTAACAGCAGGGACGAACTACGAGCAGTACTTC
V gene: TRBV6-5; J gene: TRBJ1-1; clone size: -; D gene: -; CDR3 protein: CASSYSSGDHTEAFF; CDR3 DNA: TGTGCCAGCAGTTACTCTTCAGGGGATCACACTGAAGCTTTCTTT
V gene: TRBV3-1/TRBV3-2; J gene: TRBJ2-7; clone size: few; D gene: TRBD2; CDR3 protein: CASSAKAWPSGRASYEQYF; CDR3 DNA: TGTGCCAGCAGCGCTAAGGCTTGGCCTAGCGGGAGGGCGTCGTACGAGCAGTACTTC
V gene: TRBV12-3/TRBV12-4; J gene: TRBJ1-1; clone size: -; D gene: -; CDR3 protein: CASSTQANTEAFF; CDR3 DNA: TGTGCCAGCAGTACACAGGCGAACACTGAAGCTTTCTTT
V gene: TRBV6-4; J gene: TRBJ1-3; clone size: few; D gene: -; CDR3 protein: CASEGVPGQFAGNTIYF; CDR3 DNA: TGTGCCAGCGAGGGAGTTCCGGGGCAGTTCGCTGGAAACACCATATATTTT
V gene: TRBV10-3; J gene: TRBJ2-7; clone size: few; D gene: -; CDR3 protein: CAISDPTGTEPYEQYF; CDR3 DNA: TGTGCCATCAGTGACCCGACCGGGACGGAACCCTACGAGCAGTACTTC
V gene: TRBV6-5; J gene: TRBJ1-1; clone size: -; D gene: -; CDR3 protein: CASSYHQEGTEAFF; CDR3 DNA: TGTGCCAGCAGTTACCATCAGGAAGGGACTGAAGCTTTCTTT
V gene: TRBV6-5; J gene: TRBJ1-1; clone size: -; D gene: -; CDR3 protein: CASSMDGGMNTEAFF; CDR3 DNA: TGTGCCAGCAGCATGGACGGCGGTATGAACACTGAAGCTTTCTTT
V gene: TRBV25-1; J gene: TRBJ2-7; clone size: once; D gene: -; CDR3 protein: CASSESVGGRLYEQYF; CDR3 DNA: TGTGCCAGCAGTGAATCGGTTGGGGGCCGGTTGTACGAGCAGTACTTC
V gene: TRBV7-6; J gene: TRBJ1-4; clone size: -; D gene: -; CDR3 protein: CASSLVGGGEKLFF; CDR3 DNA: TGTGCCAGCAGCTTAGTAGGGGGAGGGGAAAAACTGTTTTTT
V gene: TRBV4-1; J gene: TRBJ2-1; clone size: -; D gene: TRBD2; CDR3 protein: CASSQDLAAYNEQFF; CDR3 DNA: TGCGCCAGCAGCCAAGATCTAGCGGCCTACAATGAGCAGTTCTTC
V gene: TRBV6-5; J gene: TRBJ1-6; clone size: -; D gene: -; CDR3 protein: CASTESPGGRSPLHF; CDR3 DNA: TGTGCCAGCACGGAAAGCCCGGGGGGAAGGTCACCCCTCCACTTT
V gene: TRBV13; J gene: TRBJ2-7; clone size: -; D gene: TRBD1; CDR3 protein: CASSPRGYRGTYEQYF; CDR3 DNA: TGTGCCAGCAGCCCCCGAGGCTACAGGGGAACCTACGAGCAGTACTTC